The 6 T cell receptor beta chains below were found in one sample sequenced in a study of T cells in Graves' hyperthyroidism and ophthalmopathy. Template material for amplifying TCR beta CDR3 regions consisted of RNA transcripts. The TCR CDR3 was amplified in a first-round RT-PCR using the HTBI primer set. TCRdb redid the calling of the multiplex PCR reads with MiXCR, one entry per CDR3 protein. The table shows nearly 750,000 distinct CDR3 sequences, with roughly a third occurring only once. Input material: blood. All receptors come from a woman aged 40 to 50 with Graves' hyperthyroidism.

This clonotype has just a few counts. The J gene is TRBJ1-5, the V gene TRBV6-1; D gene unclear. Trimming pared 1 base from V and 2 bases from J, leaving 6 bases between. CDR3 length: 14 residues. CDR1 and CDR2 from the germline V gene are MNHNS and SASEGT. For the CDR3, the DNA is TGTGCCAGCAGTGAAGGGGTCCGCAATCAGCCCCAGCATTTT. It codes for CASSEGVRNQPQHF.

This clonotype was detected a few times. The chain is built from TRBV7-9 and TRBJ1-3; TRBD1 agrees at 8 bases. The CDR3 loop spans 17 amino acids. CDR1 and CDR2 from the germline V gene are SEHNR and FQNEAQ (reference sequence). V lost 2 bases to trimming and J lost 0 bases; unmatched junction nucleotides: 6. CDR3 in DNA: TGTGCCAGCAGCTTATGGGGACAGGACTTCTCTGGAAACACCATATATTTT. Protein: CASSLWGQDFSGNTIYF.

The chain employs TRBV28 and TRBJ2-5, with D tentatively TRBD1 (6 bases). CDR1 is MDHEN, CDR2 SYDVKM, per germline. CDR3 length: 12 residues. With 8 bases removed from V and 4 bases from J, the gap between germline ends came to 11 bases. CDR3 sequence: CASFTGRETQYF. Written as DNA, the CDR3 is TGTGCCAGCTTTACAGGGAGAGAGACCCAGTACTTC.

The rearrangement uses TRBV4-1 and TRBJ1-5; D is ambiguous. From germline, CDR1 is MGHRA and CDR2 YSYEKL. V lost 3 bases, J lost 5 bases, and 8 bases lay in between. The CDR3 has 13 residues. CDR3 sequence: CASSQAIYQPQHF. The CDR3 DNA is TGCGCCAGCAGCCAGGCGATTTATCAGCCCCAGCATTTT.

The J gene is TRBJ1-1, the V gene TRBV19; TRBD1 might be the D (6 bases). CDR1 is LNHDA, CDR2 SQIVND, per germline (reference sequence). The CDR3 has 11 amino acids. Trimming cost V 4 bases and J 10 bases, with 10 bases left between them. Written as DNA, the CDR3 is TGTGCCAGTAGTACCGCAGGGGTAGCTTTCTTT. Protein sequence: CASSTAGVAFF. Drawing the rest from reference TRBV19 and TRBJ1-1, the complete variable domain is DGGITQSPKYLFRKEGQNVTLSCEQNLNHDAMYWYRQDPGQGLRLIYYSQIVNDFQKGDIAEGYSVSREKKESFPLTVTSAQKNPTAFYLCASSTAGVAFFGQGTRLTVV.

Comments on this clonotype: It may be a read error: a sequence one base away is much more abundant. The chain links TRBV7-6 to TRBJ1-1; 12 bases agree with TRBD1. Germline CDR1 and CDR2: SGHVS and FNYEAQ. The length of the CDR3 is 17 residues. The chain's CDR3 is CASSLVWDRGLNTEALF. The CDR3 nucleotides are TGTGCCAGCAGCTTAGTGTGGGACAGGGGGCTGAACACTGAAGCTCTCTTT.